Listed below are T cell receptor beta chains from one sample, sequenced in a study of OX40 agonist ivuxolimab in advanced cancers. Sequencing used immunoSEQ multiplex PCR; TCRdb keeps in-frame clones, though not all of them. Found here are 80,000 to 95,000 clones, about 89% of them singletons; the top ten hold about 8.7%. The sample consisted of CD4+ or CD8+ T cells sorted from blood, taken in a trial of the OX40 agonist ivuxolimab. The receptors come from an adult with an advanced solid tumor such as melanoma, head and neck, liver or kidney cancer. The CDR3 runs from the conserved cysteine through the conserved F or W. D genes are given only for firm matches. Only some rows state a clone size, as once, few, many or a class for expanded clones.

j_call v_call clone_size d_call cdr3_aa cdr3_nt
TRBJ1-1 TRBV27 NA TRBD1 CASSLRQGAAEAFF TGTGCCAGCAGCCTGCGTCAGGGGGCAGCTGAAGCTTTCTTT
TRBJ2-7 TRBV12-2 NA NA CASENQKGYEQYF TGTGCAAGTGAGAACCAAAAGGGGTACGAGCAGTACTTC
TRBJ2-5 TRBV7-8 NA TRBD1 CASSQGAETQYF TGTGCCAGCAGCCAGGGGGCTGAGACCCAGTACTTC
TRBJ2-1 TRBV7-2 few NA CASSLVNEQFF TGTGCCAGCAGCTTAGTCAATGAGCAGTTCTTC
TRBJ1-1 TRBV4-1 NA NA CASSQDRLENTEAFF TGCGCCAGCAGCCAAGATAGGTTGGAGAACACTGAAGCTTTCTTT
TRBJ1-2 TRBV6-5 NA NA CASSYGVLAGYGYTF TGTGCCAGCAGTTACGGGGTCTTGGCAGGCTATGGCTACACCTTC
TRBJ2-7 TRBV30 once TRBD2 CALIGASGNSYEQYF TGTGCCCTCATAGGGGCTAGCGGGAACTCCTACGAGCAGTACTTC
TRBJ2-2 TRBV11-3 NA NA CASSLEKALSNTGELFF TGTGCCAGCAGCTTAGAAAAAGCCCTTTCGAACACCGGGGAGCTGTTTTTT
TRBJ2-2 TRBV9 NA NA CASSVGGDGELFF TGTGCCAGCAGCGTAGGAGGGGACGGGGAGCTGTTTTTT
TRBJ2-3 TRBV10-2 NA TRBD2 CASRGLAGAPDTQYF TGCGCCAGCAGAGGGCTAGCGGGAGCTCCAGATACGCAGTATTTT
TRBJ1-6 TRBV19 few NA CASSPGVSNSPLHF TGTGCCAGTAGTCCCGGGGTCTCTAATTCACCCCTCCACTTT
TRBJ2-5 TRBV27 NA TRBD1 CASSFTGAQETQYF TGTGCCAGCAGTTTTACAGGGGCCCAAGAGACCCAGTACTTC
TRBJ1-5 TRBV19 NA NA CASSIGGQPQHF TGTGCCAGTAGTATAGGCGGCCAGCCCCAGCATTTT
TRBJ2-7 TRBV5-5 NA TRBD2 CASSLSGGSYEQYF TGTGCCAGCAGCCTGAGCGGGGGGTCCTACGAGCAGTACTTC
TRBJ2-7 TRBV19 few NA CASRNSYEQYF TGTGCCAGTAGGAACAGCTACGAGCAGTACTTC
TRBJ1-1 TRBV7-9 NA TRBD1 CASSLMFTDRVTEAFF TGTGCCAGCAGCTTAATGTTTACGGACAGGGTAACTGAAGCTTTCTTT
TRBJ2-3 TRBV6-6 NA NA CASSYLSGSDTQYF TGTGCCAGCAGTTACCTGAGCGGTTCGGATACGCAGTATTTT
TRBJ2-5 TRBV4-1 NA TRBD2 CASSQVGTREETQYF TGCGCCAGCAGCCAAGTAGGGACTAGGGAAGAGACCCAGTACTTC
TRBJ1-5 TRBV5-5 NA NA CASSLEGSNQPQHF TGTGCCAGCAGCTTGGAGGGTTCCAATCAGCCCCAGCATTTT
TRBJ2-3 TRBV28 NA NA CASSLDPEDTQYF TGTGCCAGCAGTCTCGACCCTGAGGATACGCAGTATTTT
TRBJ1-1 TRBV29-1 NA NA CSVEGGEDTEAFF TGCAGCGTTGAAGGGGGCGAAGACACTGAAGCTTTCTTT
TRBJ2-3 TRBV7-3 NA TRBD2 CASSPGLATTQYF TGTGCCAGCAGCCCGGGACTAGCAACTACGCAGTATTTT
TRBJ2-3 TRBV27 NA NA CASSFERSTDTQYF TGTGCCAGCAGTTTTGAGCGGAGCACAGATACGCAGTATTTT